Listed here are 9 T cell receptor beta chains from one sample, sequenced in a study of cytomegalovirus exposure and HLA in healthy donors. The primer mix had 60 Vbeta and 13 Jbeta primers. The table came from immunoSEQ multiplex PCR; TCRdb's copy has only in-frame clones and leaves some out. Among 100,000 to 150,000 clones listed, about three quarters were seen once. Sequences were obtained from PBMCs. The receptors here all came from a man in his thirties or forties in good health and CMV-seronegative.

V and J are TRBV6-4 and TRBJ1-1; D possibly corresponds to TRBD1 (5 bases). The germline CDR1 and CDR2 sequences are MRHNA and SNTAGT. This CDR3 has 13 residues. Between the trimmed V and J ends, which lost 7 bases and 1 base, there was a span of 10 bases. CDR3: CASTEGSNTEAFF. DNA of the CDR3: TGTGCCAGCACGGAGGGGTCGAACACTGAAGCTTTCTTT.

This sequence joins TRBV5-8 and TRBJ2-7, with 7 bases aligning to TRBD1. CDR1 and CDR2 from the germline V gene are SGHTS and YDEGEE. The CDR3 has 13 residues. Unmatched junction bases numbered 3, after V lost 1 base and J lost 5 bases. CDR3 region: CASSLRQGDEQYF. The CDR3 DNA reads TGTGCCAGCAGCTTGCGGCAGGGGGACGAGCAGTACTTC.

This clone has just a few counts. The rearrangement uses TRBV27 and TRBJ1-5; D is unresolved. V lost 6 bases to trimming and J lost 9 bases, with 18 bases between them. This CDR3 has 14 amino acids. Germline CDR1 reads MNHEY; CDR2 reads SMNVEV (reference sequence). DNA for the CDR3: TGTGCCAGCAGGGTAACCGGGGATAGTGGGCCCCAGCATTTT. This gives the protein CASRVTGDSGPQHF.

J is TRBJ2-1 and V is TRBV9, with 9 bases lining up with TRBD2. The CDR3 has 15 residues. CDR1 and CDR2 from the germline V gene are SGDLS and YYNGEE. The ends lost 4 bases at V and 8 bases at J; junction bases unmatched: 10. The CDR3 sequence: CASSSRAGGQDEQFF. Written as DNA, the CDR3 is TGTGCCAGCAGCTCCCGGGCGGGGGGGCAAGATGAGCAGTTCTTC.

The chain couples TRBV7-7 to TRBJ1-1, with a possible D match to TRBD1 (5 bases). Germline V lookup: CDR1 SSHAT, CDR2 FNYEAQ (reference sequence). The CDR3 runs 19 residues. V was clipped by 7 bases and J by 4 bases, with 31 bases between them. The CDR3 protein is CASNRSLNKVRPRCTEAFF. Here the CDR3 DNA reads TGTGCCAGCAACAGGAGCTTAAATAAAGTACGACCGCGGTGCACTGAAGCTTTCTTT.

This sequence joins TRBV5-4 and TRBJ1-1, with D possibly being TRBD1 (6 bases). The length of the CDR3 is 15 residues. The V and J ends lost 4 bases and 4 bases respectively, with 17 bases between them. CDR1 and CDR2 (germline): SGHNT, YYREEE (reference sequence). The chain's CDR3 is CASSRMDSGTTEAFF. The CDR3, as DNA: TGTGCCAGCAGCCGGATGGACAGCGGGACCACTGAAGCTTTCTTT.

The rearrangement uses TRBV18 and TRBJ1-5; TRBD1 aligns across 7 bases. From germline, CDR1 is KGHSH and CDR2 LQKENI. Trimming took 4 bases from V and 4 from J; bases not matched to a gene: 7. This CDR3 has 15 amino acids. Written as DNA, the CDR3 is TGTGCCAGCTCACTCGGGACAGCCACTAATCAGCCCCAGCATTTT. Translated, it gives CASSLGTATNQPQHF.

V usage is TRBV28 and J usage is TRBJ2-7; the D gene is possibly TRBD1 (6 bases). The CDR3 covers 13 residues. Germline CDR1 reads MDHEN; CDR2 reads SYDVKM. The ends were cut back, 4 bases at V and 3 bases at J, with 10 bases in the middle. CDR3 sequence (DNA): TGTGCCAGCAGTTCGGACAGAGTCTACGAGCAGTACTTC. It specifies CASSSDRVYEQYF.

J is TRBJ1-4 and V is TRBV4-1, with TRBD1 matching 11 bases. The CDR3 sequence is 15 residues long. J lost 8 bases, V lost 5 bases, and 7 bases had no gene match. CDR1 and CDR2 (germline): MGHRA, YSYEKL. DNA for the CDR3: TGCGCCAGCAGCGGGATGGGACAGGGGGTGGAAAAACTGTTTTTT. Residues: CASSGMGQGVEKLFF.